This T cell receptor beta chain was sequenced for a study of blood T cell repertoires in COVID-19. The overall study: Whether acute or convalescent, the COVID-19 samples came from the United States, Italy and Spain. From T cells, B-cell-depleted T cells, or PBMCs came the material, which was cDNA or gDNA.

CDR1 and CDR2 from the germline V gene are LNHNV and YYDKDF (reference sequence). This CDR3 region has 13 residues. Trimming removed 6 bases at V and 4 bases at J, with 12 bases between. As handled by the study authors: Nucleated cell number was recorded as an estimate derived from reference gene primer amplification. Some clones are missing from TCRdb's copy, which holds only in-frame ones; the method was immunoSEQ multiplex PCR. D and trimming were read from the DNA, whereas the V and J calls and clone size are those reported in that table. The repertoire holds a few hundred thousand clones, with 70% to 90% as singletons.

Sequencing used peripheral blood. This sequence originates from a man aged 55 to 70 with acute or convalescent COVID-19. V is TRBV15 and J is TRBJ1-2; D uncertain. The CDR3 region has the DNA TGTGCCACCAGTCCGGGATGGGGCTATGGCTACACCTTC. It translates to CATSPGWGYGYTF.